This T cell receptor (beta chain) is from a study of response to subunit inactivated influenza vaccine. TCRdb reprocessed the RT-PCR reads with MiXCR, giving one entry per CDR3 protein. The sample gives a few hundred thousand distinct CDR3 sequences, approximately 7.8% of which show up once; about an eighth is in the top ten. Study-wide points: That few new T cells are recruited by each seasonal influenza vaccination was the authors' suggestion.

This clonotype was detected many times. Antigen unknown. The source material was PBMCs from blood, sampled roughly 24 months after vaccination. This clonotype originated in a man aged 50-75 years who received an inactivated influenza vaccine.

The CDR3 DNA sequence: TGTGCCAGCAGCCGTCGGGGGGGTGAGCAGTTCTTC. Translation gives CASSRRGGEQFF. The J gene is TRBJ2-1, the V gene TRBV12-3 or TRBV12-4; 8 positions match TRBD2. The trim removed 6 bases at V and 9 bases at J, leaving 4 bases unmatched. This CDR3 has 12 amino acids.